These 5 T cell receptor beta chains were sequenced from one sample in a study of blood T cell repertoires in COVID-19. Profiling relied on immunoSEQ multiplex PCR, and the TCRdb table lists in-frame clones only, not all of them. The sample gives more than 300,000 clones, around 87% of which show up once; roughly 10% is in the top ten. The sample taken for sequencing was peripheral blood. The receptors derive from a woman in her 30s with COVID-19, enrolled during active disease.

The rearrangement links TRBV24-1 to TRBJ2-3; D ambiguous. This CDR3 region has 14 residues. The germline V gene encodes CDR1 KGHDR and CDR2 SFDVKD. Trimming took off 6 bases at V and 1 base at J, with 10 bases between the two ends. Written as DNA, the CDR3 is TGTGCCACCAGTATGGCAGGCCGCACAGATACGCAGTATTTT. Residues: CATSMAGRTDTQYF.

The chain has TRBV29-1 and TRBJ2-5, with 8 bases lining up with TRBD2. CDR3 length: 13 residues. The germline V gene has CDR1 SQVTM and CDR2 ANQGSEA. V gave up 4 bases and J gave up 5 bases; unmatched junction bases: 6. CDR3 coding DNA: TGCAGCGTTGCGAGCGGGAGCGGGGAGACCCAGTACTTC. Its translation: CSVASGSGETQYF.

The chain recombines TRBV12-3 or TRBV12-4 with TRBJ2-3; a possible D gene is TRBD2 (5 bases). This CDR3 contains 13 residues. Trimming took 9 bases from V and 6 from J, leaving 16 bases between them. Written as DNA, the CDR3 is TGTGCCAGTACTAGACCGGAGGTTGATACGCAGTATTTT. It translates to CASTRPEVDTQYF.

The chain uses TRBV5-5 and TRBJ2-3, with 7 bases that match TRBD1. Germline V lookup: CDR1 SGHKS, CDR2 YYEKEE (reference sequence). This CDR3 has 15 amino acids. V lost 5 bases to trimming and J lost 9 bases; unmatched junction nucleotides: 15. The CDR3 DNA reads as TGTGCCAGCAGATTGACAGGGCAGTTGTTTGAGACGCAGTATTTT. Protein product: CASRLTGQLFETQYF.

The CDR3: CASSEDMGSSNQPQHF. DNA of the CDR3: TGTGCCAGCAGTGAAGATATGGGCTCGAGCAATCAGCCCCAGCATTTT. The chain recombines TRBV6-1 with TRBJ1-5, with D unresolved. Germline V gene lookup returns CDR1 MNHNS and CDR2 SASEGT. The V end was cut by 1 base, the J end by 1 base, with 11 bases between. CDR3 length: 16 residues.